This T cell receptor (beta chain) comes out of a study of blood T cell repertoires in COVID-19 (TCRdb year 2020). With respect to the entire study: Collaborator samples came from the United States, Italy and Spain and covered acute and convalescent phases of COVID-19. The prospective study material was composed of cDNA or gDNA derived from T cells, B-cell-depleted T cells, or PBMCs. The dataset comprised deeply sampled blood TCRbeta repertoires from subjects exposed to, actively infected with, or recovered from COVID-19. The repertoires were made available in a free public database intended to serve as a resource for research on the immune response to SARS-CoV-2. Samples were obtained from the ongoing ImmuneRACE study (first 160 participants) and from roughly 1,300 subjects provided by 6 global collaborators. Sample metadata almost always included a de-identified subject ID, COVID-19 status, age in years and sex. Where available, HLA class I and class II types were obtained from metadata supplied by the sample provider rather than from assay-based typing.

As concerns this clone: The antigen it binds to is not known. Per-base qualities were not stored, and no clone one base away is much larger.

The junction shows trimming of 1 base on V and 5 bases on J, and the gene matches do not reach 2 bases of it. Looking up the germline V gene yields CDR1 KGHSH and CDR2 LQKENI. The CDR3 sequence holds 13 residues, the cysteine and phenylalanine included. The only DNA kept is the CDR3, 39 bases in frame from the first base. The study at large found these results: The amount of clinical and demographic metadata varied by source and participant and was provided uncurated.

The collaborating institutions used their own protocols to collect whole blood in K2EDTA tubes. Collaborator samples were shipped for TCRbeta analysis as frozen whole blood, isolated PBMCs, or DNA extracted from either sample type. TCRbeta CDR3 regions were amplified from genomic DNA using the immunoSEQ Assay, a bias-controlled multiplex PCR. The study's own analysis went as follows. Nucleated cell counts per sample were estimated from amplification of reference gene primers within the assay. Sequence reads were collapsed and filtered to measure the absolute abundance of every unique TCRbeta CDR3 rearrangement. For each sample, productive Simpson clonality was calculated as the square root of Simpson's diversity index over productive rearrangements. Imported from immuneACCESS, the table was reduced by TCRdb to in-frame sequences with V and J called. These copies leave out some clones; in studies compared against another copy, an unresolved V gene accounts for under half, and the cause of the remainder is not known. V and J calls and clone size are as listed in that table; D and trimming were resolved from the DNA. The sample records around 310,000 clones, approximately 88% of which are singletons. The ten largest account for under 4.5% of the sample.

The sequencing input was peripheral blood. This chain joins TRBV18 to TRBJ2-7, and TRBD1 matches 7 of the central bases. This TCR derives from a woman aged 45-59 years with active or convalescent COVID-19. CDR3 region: CASSPRDSHEQYF. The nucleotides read TGTGCCAGCTCACCACGGGACAGTCACGAGCAGTACTTC.